The 27 T cell receptor beta chains below come from one sample, sequenced in a study of shared clonotypes between healthy human individuals. Profiled with immunoSEQ multiplex PCR; TCRdb holds only in-frame clones, not every one. The sample has 2.3 million or so clones; 90% to 95% are singletons. The sequenced sample was naive CD4+ T cells from PBMCs. Stated subset: CD45RA+ positively selected. The receptors originated from a man aged 18 to 29 in good health. Some clones in this sample may be carry-over from other donors' samples.

The V gene is TRBV7-2, the J gene TRBJ2-5; the D gene could be TRBD1 or TRBD2 (5 bases each). The CDR3 extends over 14 amino acids. The germline CDR1 and CDR2 sequences are SGHTA and FQGNSA. Between the trimmed V and J ends, which lost 0 bases and 0 bases, there was a span of 5 bases. CDR3 bases: TGTGCCAGCAGCTTAGCGGGACACCAAGAGACCCAGTACTTC. It codes for CASSLAGHQETQYF.

This chain links TRBV4-3 with TRBJ1-2; weak D call: TRBD1 (6 bases). Trimming stripped 7 bases from V and 4 bases from J, with 19 bases between. The CDR3 runs 15 residues. Germline CDR1 is LGHNA and CDR2 is YSLEER. CDR3 sequence reads: CASNPNGGAGYGYTF. Written as DNA, the CDR3 is TGCGCCAGCAACCCTAACGGGGGCGCCGGCTATGGCTACACCTTC.

The chain has TRBV7-3 and TRBJ2-2; 10 bases are a match to TRBD1. This CDR3 comprises 16 residues. From germline, CDR1 is SGHTA and CDR2 FQGTGA. With V trimmed by 4 bases and J by 6 bases, 8 bases remained unmatched. CDR3 nucleotides: TGTGCCAGCAGCTCGACAGGGGGCGCAGGCGCCGGGGAGCTGTTTTTT. This translates into CASSSTGGAGAGELFF.

The rearrangement links TRBV6-1 to TRBJ1-3, with D uncertain. This CDR3 region has 13 residues. The V gene's germline CDR1 is MNHNS and CDR2 SASEGT. With 7 bases removed from V and 8 bases from J, the gap between germline ends came to 15 bases. For the CDR3, the DNA is TGTGCCAGCATACCCCGCCCAGGCCACACCATATATTTT. As protein: CASIPRPGHTIYF.

The chain is built from TRBV28 and TRBJ2-7, with TRBD2 matching over 9 bases. Looked up from germline, CDR1 is MDHEN and CDR2 is SYDVKM. V was pared by 3 bases and J by 5 bases, with 5 bases of the junction left unmatched. This CDR3 region has 14 residues. The CDR3 region is CASSLGGLANEQYF. The CDR3 coding sequence is TGTGCCAGCAGTTTGGGGGGACTAGCAAACGAGCAGTACTTC.

Only a few counts were recorded for this clone. V is TRBV11-2 and J is TRBJ2-2; the D is unclear. The CDR3 consists of 15 residues. Germline lookup yields CDR1 SGHAT and CDR2 FQNNGV. Trimming pared 6 bases from V and 5 bases from J, leaving 16 bases between. The CDR3 sequence is CASSQWAGSTGELFF. The CDR3 DNA follows: TGTGCCAGCAGTCAATGGGCAGGCTCGACCGGGGAGCTGTTTTTT.

In its sample, this clone was seen a few times. This sample also contains other DNA sequences that code for the same CDR3. The chain is built from TRBV2 and TRBJ2-6, with D unresolved. This CDR3 spans 11 amino acids. CDR1 and CDR2 (germline): SNHLY, FYNNEI. The V gene lost 0 bases and the J gene lost 9 bases, with 0 bases spanning the gap. The CDR3 DNA sequence: TGTGCCAGCAGTGAAGCCAACGTCCTGACTTTC. Its protein product is CASSEANVLTF. Looking up the rest from reference TRBV2 and TRBJ2-6 gives the full variable domain: EPEVTQTPSHQVTQMGQEVILRCVPISNHLYFYWYRQILGQKVEFLVSFYNNEISEKSEIFDDQFSVERPDGSNFTLKIRSTKLEDSAMYFCASSEANVLTFGAGSRLTVL.

This clone was seen a handful of times. This CDR3 is CASSLGLGYQETQYF. DNA of the CDR3: TGTGCCAGCAGCCTCGGTTTGGGGTACCAAGAGACCCAGTACTTC. This rearrangement joins TRBV4-2 to TRBJ2-5; the D is unclear. The CDR3 sequence is 15 residues long. Germline V gene sequence: CDR1 LGHNA, CDR2 YNFKEQ. Trimming took off 4 bases at V and 0 bases at J, with 12 bases between the two ends.

The J gene is TRBJ2-2, the V gene TRBV7-9; 12 bases map to TRBD2. Germline values: CDR1 SEHNR, CDR2 FQNEAQ (reference sequence). The CDR3 is made up of 15 amino acids. V trimming: 6 bases; J trimming: 6 bases; junction bases outside the gene matches: 5. The CDR3 DNA is TGTGCCAGCAGACCTAGCGGGAGGGCCCCCGGGGAGCTGTTTTTT. Protein sequence: CASRPSGRAPGELFF. Full variable domain (missing parts from reference TRBV7-9 and TRBJ2-2): DTGVSQNPRHKITKRGQNVTFRCDPISEHNRLYWYRQTLGQGPEFLTYFQNEAQLEKSRLLSDRFSAERPKGSFSTLEIQRTEQGDSAMYLCASRPSGRAPGELFFGEGSRLTVL.

V and J are TRBV6-6 and TRBJ2-7, with 9 bases lining up with TRBD1. This CDR3 region has 13 residues. The germline V gene encodes CDR1 MNHNY and CDR2 SVGAGI (reference sequence). With 6 bases clipped from V and 5 bases from J, the junction kept 5 bases outside the gene matches. The CDR3 is CASRETGGDEQYF. The CDR3 bases are TGTGCCAGCAGAGAGACAGGGGGTGACGAGCAGTACTTC.

A note on this clone: The same CDR3 also results from other DNA sequences found in this sample. The chain employs TRBV20-1 and TRBJ2-1; no clear D gene. The length of the CDR3 is 10 residues. Germline CDR1 reads DFQATT; CDR2 reads SNEGSKA (reference sequence). V lost 3 bases, J lost 5 bases, and 2 bases lay in between. CDR3: CSARDNEQFF. Here the CDR3 DNA reads TGCAGTGCTAGGGACAATGAGCAGTTCTTC.

The chain uses TRBV30 and TRBJ1-2; D is perhaps TRBD1 (5 bases). Germline CDR1 reads GTSNPN; CDR2 reads SVGIG (reference sequence). The CDR3 sequence is 11 residues long. The germline V and J ends were trimmed by 4 bases and 4 bases, with 7 bases remaining between them. DNA of the CDR3: TGTGCCTGGACAGGGAGCTATGGCTACACCTTC. Its translation is CAWTGSYGYTF. The full variable domain, completed using reference TRBV30 and TRBJ1-2, is SQTIHQWPATLVQPVGSPLSLECTVEGTSNPNLYWYRQAAGRGLQLLFYSVGIGQISSEVPQNLSASRPQDRQFILSSKKLLLSDSGFYLCAWTGSYGYTFGSGTRLTVV.

Notes on this clone: Within the sample, other DNA sequences also encode this same CDR3. The chain carries TRBV19 and TRBJ1-2, with TRBD1 identical over 8 bases. V lost 5 bases, J lost 4 bases, and 3 bases stayed unmatched. CDR1 is LNHDA and CDR2 is SQIVND in the germline V gene (reference sequence). The CDR3 extends over 13 amino acids. The CDR3 loop reads CASSLQGAYGYTF. CDR3 coding DNA: TGTGCCAGTAGTCTTCAGGGGGCCTATGGCTACACCTTC.

The V and J genes are TRBV5-1 and TRBJ2-7; TRBD2 matches 7 bases. The CDR3 spans 14 residues. The V and J ends lost 4 bases and 4 bases, in that order; junction bases with no gene match: 8. Germline-derived CDR1 and CDR2 are SGHRS and YFSETQ. The CDR3 sequence is CASSMTSPGYEQYF. The CDR3 region has the DNA TGCGCCAGCAGCATGACTAGCCCGGGTTACGAGCAGTACTTC.

This chain links TRBV7-9 with TRBJ2-3, with TRBD2 as a possible D gene (5 bases). Germline assignment: CDR1 SEHNR and CDR2 FQNEAQ (reference sequence). V dropped 2 bases and J dropped 1 base, with 7 bases sitting between them. The CDR3 is 14 amino acids. The CDR3 reads CASSLIGGTDTQYF. The CDR3 bases are TGTGCCAGCAGCTTAATCGGGGGCACAGATACGCAGTATTTT. Full variable domain (missing parts from reference TRBV7-9 and TRBJ2-3): DTGVSQNPRHKITKRGQNVTFRCDPISEHNRLYWYRQTLGQGPEFLTYFQNEAQLEKSRLLSDRFSAERPKGSFSTLEIQRTEQGDSAMYLCASSLIGGTDTQYFGPGTRLTVL.

The chain has TRBV7-2 and TRBJ2-3, with a possible D match to TRBD2 (5 bases). Germline lookup yields CDR1 SGHTA and CDR2 FQGNSA. V was trimmed by 0 bases and J by 6 bases, leaving 13 bases between them. CDR3 length equals 15 residues. CDR3 sequence: CASSLAPSSGDTQYF. Written as DNA, the CDR3 is TGTGCCAGCAGCTTAGCTCCTAGCTCGGGTGATACGCAGTATTTT.

This chain uses TRBV7-3 with TRBJ2-7; no clear D. In germline, CDR1 is SGHTA, CDR2 FQGTGA. Between the trimmed V and J ends, which lost 5 bases and 3 bases, there was a span of 11 bases. This CDR3 spans 13 amino acids. The CDR3 DNA reads as TGTGCCAGCAGCCCTGGAGTCAGCTACGAGCAGTACTTC. It codes for CASSPGVSYEQYF.

As regards this clone: The same CDR3 arises from other DNA sequences in this sample as well. The chain employs TRBV28 and TRBJ2-3; either TRBD1 or TRBD2 may fit D (5 bases each). Germline CDR1 and CDR2: MDHEN and SYDVKM. The CDR3 contains 14 residues. V lost 2 bases to trimming and J lost 0 bases, with 6 bases between them. The CDR3 sequence is CASSLGGSTDTQYF. The CDR3 nucleotides read TGTGCCAGCAGTTTAGGGGGAAGCACAGATACGCAGTATTTT.

The chain employs TRBV2 and TRBJ2-3, with 11 nucleotides matching TRBD2. Germline CDR1 is SNHLY and CDR2 is FYNNEI. The length of the CDR3 is 16 residues. With V trimmed by 6 bases and J by 4 bases, 9 bases remained unmatched. CDR3 residues: CASSEGLAADPDTQYF. The CDR3 DNA reads TGTGCCAGCAGCGAGGGACTAGCGGCTGATCCAGATACGCAGTATTTT.

The genes are TRBV5-6 and TRBJ1-6, with a tentative D call TRBD1 (5 bases). The CDR3 loop spans 15 amino acids. Between the trimmed V and J ends, which lost 2 bases and 10 bases, there was a span of 16 bases. In germline, CDR1 is SGHDT, CDR2 YYEEEE. Here the CDR3 reads CASSLHGTGGSPLHF. The CDR3, as DNA: TGTGCCAGCAGCTTACACGGGACGGGAGGGTCACCCCTCCACTTT.

This clone came up once. V is TRBV19 and J is TRBJ2-1; D is unclear. Trimming left V 2 bases short and J 1 base short, with 21 bases between. The germline gives CDR1 LNHDA, CDR2 SQIVND (reference sequence). The CDR3 totals 19 residues. The CDR3 region has the DNA TGTGCCAGTAGTATACGTAAAGGGTCCTCAGCTACTTCCTACAATGAGCAGTTCTTC. The encoded protein is CASSIRKGSSATSYNEQFF.

The rearrangement uses TRBV2 and TRBJ2-3; 8 bases are shared with TRBD2. The germline V gene encodes CDR1 SNHLY and CDR2 FYNNEI. The CDR3 extends over 17 amino acids. Trimming cost V 7 bases and J 0 bases; bases outside gene matches: 12. This CDR3 is CASTYRTSTPSTDTQYF. The CDR3 DNA reads TGTGCCAGCACCTACCGGACTAGCACCCCTAGCACAGATACGCAGTATTTT. Looking up the rest from reference TRBV2 and TRBJ2-3 gives the full variable domain: EPEVTQTPSHQVTQMGQEVILRCVPISNHLYFYWYRQILGQKVEFLVSFYNNEISEKSEIFDDQFSVERPDGSNFTLKIRSTKLEDSAMYFCASTYRTSTPSTDTQYFGPGTRLTVL.

The rearrangement links TRBV6-1 to TRBJ1-2; D gene unclear. CDR3 length: 14 amino acids. The V end was cut by 3 bases, the J end by 4 bases, with 12 bases between. The germline V gene encodes CDR1 MNHNS and CDR2 SASEGT. In nucleotides, the CDR3 is TGTGCCAGCAGTGATCTGAGTGTTGGCTATGGCTACACCTTC. Its protein product is CASSDLSVGYGYTF.

The V gene is TRBV6-6, the J gene TRBJ1-4, with a tentative D call TRBD1 (5 bases). Germline assignment: CDR1 MNHNY and CDR2 SVGAGI (reference sequence). Trimming cost V 5 bases and J 7 bases, with 17 bases left between them. This CDR3 spans 15 amino acids. CDR3: CASSNQGSLFEKLFF. CDR3 DNA: TGTGCCAGCAGTAACCAGGGTTCACTTTTTGAAAAACTGTTTTTT.

The chain uses TRBV6-1 and TRBJ1-5; D ambiguous. The V end lost 7 bases, the J end lost 6 bases, and 16 bases lay between the germline ends. The germline gives CDR1 MNHNS, CDR2 SASEGT. This CDR3 contains 14 residues. The CDR3, as DNA: TGTGCCAGCACCCCCGGGCCCTGGAGTCAGCCCCAGCATTTT. As protein: CASTPGPWSQPQHF.

The V call is TRBV21-1, the J call TRBJ2-1; TRBD2, the D gene given by the table, was not confirmed from the DNA. TRBV21-1 is listed as a pseudogene. The CDR3 has 12 residues. The CDR3 region is CASSKELARQFF. In nucleotides, the CDR3 is TGTGCCAGCAGCAAAGAGCTAGCGAGGCAGTTCTTC.

The J gene is TRBJ2-2, the V gene TRBV7-3; D is tentatively TRBD1 or TRBD2 (6 bases each). V lost 5 bases, J lost 6 bases, and 22 bases lay in between. Germline CDR1 reads SGHTA; CDR2 reads FQGTGA. The CDR3 consists of 17 residues. The CDR3 DNA is TGTGCCAGCAGCCGCCTAAGGAGGGGGGCGGTCTCCGGGGAGCTGTTTTTT. It yields the protein CASSRLRRGAVSGELFF. The variable domain in full, completed from reference TRBV7-3 and TRBJ2-2, reads GAGVSQTPSNKVTEKGKYVELRCDPISGHTALYWYRQSLGQGPEFLIYFQGTGAADDSGLPNDRFFAVRPEGSVSTLKIQRTERGDSAVYLCASSRLRRGAVSGELFFGEGSRLTVL.